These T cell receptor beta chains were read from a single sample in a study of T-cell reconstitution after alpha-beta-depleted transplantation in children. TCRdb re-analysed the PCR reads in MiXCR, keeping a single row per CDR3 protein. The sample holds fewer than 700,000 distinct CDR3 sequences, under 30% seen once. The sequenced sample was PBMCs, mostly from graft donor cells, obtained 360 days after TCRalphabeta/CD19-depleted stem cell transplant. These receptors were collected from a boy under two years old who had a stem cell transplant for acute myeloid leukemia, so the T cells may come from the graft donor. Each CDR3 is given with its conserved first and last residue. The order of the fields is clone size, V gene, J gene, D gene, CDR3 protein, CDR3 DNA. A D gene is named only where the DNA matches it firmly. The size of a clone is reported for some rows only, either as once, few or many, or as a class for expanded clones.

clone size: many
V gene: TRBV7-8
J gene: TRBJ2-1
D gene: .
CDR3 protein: CASSYRARSNEQFF
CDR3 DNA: TGTGCCAGCAGCTATAGGGCCCGGTCCAATGAGCAGTTCTTC

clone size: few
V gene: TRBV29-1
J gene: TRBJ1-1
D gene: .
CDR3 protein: CSARIRRTEAFF
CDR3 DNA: TGCAGCGCTAGAATCAGGCGCACTGAAGCTTTCTTT

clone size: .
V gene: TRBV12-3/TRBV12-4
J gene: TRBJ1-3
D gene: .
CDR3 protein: CASSLLRAGNTIYF
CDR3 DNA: TGTGCCAGCAGTTTATTGAGGGCTGGAAACACCATATATTTT

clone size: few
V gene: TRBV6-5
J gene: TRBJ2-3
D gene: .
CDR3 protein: CASRPLHTDSTDTQYF
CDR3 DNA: TGTGCCAGCAGACCCCTTCATACGGACAGCACAGATACGCAGTATTTT

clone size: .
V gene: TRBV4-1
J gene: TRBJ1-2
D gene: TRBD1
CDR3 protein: CASSHAGTGTFGYTF
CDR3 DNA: TGCGCCAGCAGCCACGCCGGGACAGGGACCTTCGGCTACACCTTC

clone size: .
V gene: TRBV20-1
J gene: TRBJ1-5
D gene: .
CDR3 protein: CSASDPTEGINQPQHF
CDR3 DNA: TGCAGTGCTAGCGATCCAACGGAGGGCATCAATCAGCCCCAGCATTTT

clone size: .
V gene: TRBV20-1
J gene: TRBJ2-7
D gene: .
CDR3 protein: CSARNFRGSYEQYF
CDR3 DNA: TGCAGTGCTAGGAATTTTAGGGGGTCCTACGAGCAGTACTTC

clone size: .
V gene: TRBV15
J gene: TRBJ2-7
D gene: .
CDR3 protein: CATSREAGYEQYF
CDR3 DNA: TGTGCCACCAGCAGAGAAGCAGGGTACGAGCAGTACTTC

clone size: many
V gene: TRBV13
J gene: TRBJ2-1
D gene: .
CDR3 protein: CASSFGGYYNEQFF
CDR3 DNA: TGTGCCAGCAGCTTTGGGGGGTACTACAATGAGCAGTTCTTC

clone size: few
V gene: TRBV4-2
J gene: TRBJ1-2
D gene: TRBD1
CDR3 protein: CASSQRTGARIGYGYTF
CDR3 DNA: TGTGCCAGCAGCCAGAGGACAGGGGCCCGTATCGGCTATGGCTACACCTTC

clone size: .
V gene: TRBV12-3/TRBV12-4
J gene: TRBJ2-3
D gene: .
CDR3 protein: CASSRTGTHTDTQYF
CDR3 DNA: TGTGCCAGCAGTCGAACCGGGACTCACACAGATACGCAGTATTTT

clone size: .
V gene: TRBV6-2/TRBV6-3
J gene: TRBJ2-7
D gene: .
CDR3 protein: CASALGQSYSYEQYF
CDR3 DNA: TGTGCCAGCGCATTGGGGCAGTCTTACTCCTACGAGCAGTACTTC

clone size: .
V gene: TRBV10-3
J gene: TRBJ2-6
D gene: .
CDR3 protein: CAILRESGANVLTF
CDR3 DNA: TGTGCCATTCTGCGGGAATCCGGGGCCAACGTCCTGACTTTC

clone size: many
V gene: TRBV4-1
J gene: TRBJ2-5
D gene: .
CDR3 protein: CASSQDWPRGRETQYF
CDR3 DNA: TGCGCCAGCAGCCAAGATTGGCCACGAGGGCGGGAGACCCAGTACTTC